Following are 18 T cell receptor beta chains from one sample sequenced in a study of tumor-infiltrating lymphocytes in localized non-small cell lung cancer. Assay used: immunoSEQ multiplex PCR; TCRdb lists only in-frame clones, some missing. This table holds around 16,000 clones, about 42% found once. Sequenced input: lung tumor tissue. Receptors were obtained from a human donor with non-small cell lung cancer.

The table lists this clone with a count of one. The chain uses TRBV7-8 and TRBJ2-7; D might be TRBD2 (5 bases). The CDR3 sequence is 14 residues long. Germline V gene sequence: CDR1 SGHVS, CDR2 FQNEAQ. V shed 5 bases and J shed 1 base, with 12 bases lying between them. The CDR3 spells CASSQEGGSYEQYF. As DNA, the CDR3 is TGTGCCAGCAGCCAAGAGGGCGGGTCCTACGAGCAGTACTTC.

This clone was counted between two and nine times. The V and J genes are TRBV7-8 and TRBJ1-6, with a weak D call TRBD1 (6 bases). Germline values: CDR1 SGHVS, CDR2 FQNEAQ. This CDR3 region has 16 residues. The V and J ends lost 3 bases and 6 bases respectively, with 15 bases between them. This CDR3 reads CASSFPRDTFNSPLHF. The CDR3 coding sequence is TGTGCCAGCAGCTTTCCCCGGGACACCTTTAATTCACCCCTCCACTTT.

This chain connects TRBV5-1 to TRBJ2-7, with D uncertain. The V gene's germline CDR1 is SGHRS and CDR2 YFSETQ. The CDR3 runs 12 residues. Trimming pared 2 bases from V and 6 bases from J, leaving 9 bases between. The CDR3 nucleotides are TGCGCCAGCAGCTTTCAAACTTCCGAGCAGTACTTC. Translating gives CASSFQTSEQYF.

The chain has TRBV6-6 and TRBJ1-2; perhaps TRBD1 as D (5 bases). CDR1 MNHNY and CDR2 SVGAGI come from the germline V gene (reference sequence). Trimming took off 6 bases at V and 4 bases at J, with 15 bases between the two ends. The CDR3 is made up of 14 amino acids. The CDR3 sequence is CASRRTRGGYGYTF. CDR3 nucleotides: TGTGCCAGCAGACGCACGAGGGGAGGCTATGGCTACACCTTC.

The chain recombines TRBV6-5 with TRBJ2-5; 7 bases map to TRBD2. The CDR3 spans 16 residues. J gave up 9 bases and V 4 bases, and 17 bases lay outside the gene matches. In germline, CDR1 is MNHEY, CDR2 SVGAGI. In DNA, the CDR3 is TGTGCCAGCAGTTTGACGACTAGCTACGGTATCGTGGCCCAGTACTTC. As protein: CASSLTTSYGIVAQYF.

This clone was seen ten or more times. The rearrangement links TRBV5-6 to TRBJ2-2; D ambiguous. This CDR3 contains 11 residues. Looked up from germline, CDR1 is SGHDT and CDR2 is YYEEEE. Trimming removed 0 bases from V and 9 bases from J, with 3 bases in between. DNA of the CDR3: TGTGCCAGCAGCTTGGCGAGGGAGCTGTTTTTT. Translating it yields CASSLARELFF.

V and J are TRBV2 and TRBJ2-3, with a tentative D call TRBD2 (6 bases). The CDR3 runs to 13 residues. The V end was cut by 8 bases, the J end by 2 bases, with 11 bases between. Germline V lookup: CDR1 SNHLY, CDR2 FYNNEI. This chain's CDR3 is CASEAGITDTQYF. The CDR3 bases are TGTGCCAGCGAGGCGGGGATCACAGATACGCAGTATTTT.

The chain employs TRBV6-6 and TRBJ2-5, with 8 positions matching TRBD1. The CDR3 runs 16 residues. Germline CDR1 and CDR2: MNHNY and SVGAGI (reference sequence). The trim removed 6 bases at V and 3 bases at J, leaving 12 bases unmatched. DNA of the CDR3: TGTGCCAGCAGGAAAACTGGAGGACAGGGAAAAGAGACCCAGTACTTC. Protein sequence: CASRKTGGQGKETQYF.

The chain has TRBV14 and TRBJ1-2; a weak D match, TRBD1 (6 bases). CDR1 and CDR2 (germline): SGHDN, FVKESK. Trimming removed 1 base at V and 8 bases at J, with 11 bases between. This CDR3 has 13 residues. The CDR3 DNA follows: TGTGCCAGCAGCCAAGCGGGGGGGCCGGGCTACACCTTC. Amino acid sequence: CASSQAGGPGYTF.

V usage is TRBV19 and J usage is TRBJ1-1; no clear D gene. Per germline, CDR1 LNHDA and CDR2 SQIVND (reference sequence). The CDR3 spans 13 residues. The V end was cut by 5 bases, the J end by 7 bases, with 14 bases between. The chain's CDR3 is CASSVRSAFEAFF. In DNA form, the CDR3 reads TGTGCCAGTAGTGTCCGGTCGGCGTTTGAAGCTTTCTTT. The full variable domain, rest sourced from reference TRBV19 and TRBJ1-1, is DGGITQSPKYLFRKEGQNVTLSCEQNLNHDAMYWYRQDPGQGLRLIYYSQIVNDFQKGDIAEGYSVSREKKESFPLTVTSAQKNPTAFYLCASSVRSAFEAFFGQGTRLTVV.

The table lists this clone with a few counts. The CDR3 DNA reads as TGCGCCAGCAGCAGGGACTACGCCTCTGGGGCCAACGTCCTGACTTTC. Protein product: CASSRDYASGANVLTF. This chain links TRBV5-1 with TRBJ2-6, with 7 bases that match TRBD2. From germline, CDR1 is SGHRS and CDR2 YFSETQ. V shed 4 bases and J 0 bases; nucleotides not matched to a gene: 4. CDR3 length: 16 amino acids.

CDR3 nucleotide sequence: TGTGCCAGCAGCTTGACTAGCGGAGCGAACACCGGGGAGCTGTTTTTT. Protein: CASSLTSGANTGELFF. This sequence joins TRBV7-2 and TRBJ2-2; TRBD2 matches at 9 bases. The V gene end was trimmed by 3 bases and the J gene end by 0 bases; junction bases not matched to a gene: 2. The V gene's germline CDR1 is SGHTA and CDR2 FQGNSA. This CDR3 has 16 amino acids.

This rearrangement joins TRBV19 to TRBJ1-2, with 9 bases aligning to TRBD1. The CDR3 runs to 15 residues. J lost 8 bases, V lost 7 bases, and 14 bases had no gene match. Germline V gives CDR1 LNHDA, CDR2 SQIVND (reference sequence). The CDR3 DNA reads as TGTGCCAGTAATAGATGGCTGGGACAGGGTGAAGGCTACACCTTC. Residues: CASNRWLGQGEGYTF.

This clone showed up just a few times. CDR3 residues: CASSIGGLAGDTDTQYF. CDR3 nucleotides: TGTGCCAGCAGCATCGGTGGGCTAGCGGGGGACACAGATACGCAGTATTTT. The gene calls are TRBV11-3 and TRBJ2-3, with 10 bases matching TRBD2. Germline loops: CDR1 SGHNT, CDR2 YENEEA. The CDR3 covers 17 residues. The J segment lost 2 bases and the V segment lost 5 bases, leaving 10 bases of the junction unmatched.

The chain couples TRBV9 to TRBJ2-2; TRBD2 matches at 11 bases. Trimming took 4 bases from V and 6 from J; bases not matched to a gene: 8. Germline CDR1 SGDLS, CDR2 YYNGEE. CDR3 length: 16 amino acids. CDR3 sequence reads: CASSTGGSGRAGELFF. CDR3 in DNA: TGTGCCAGCAGCACCGGGGGTAGCGGGAGGGCCGGGGAGCTGTTTTTT.

The chain combines TRBV5-1 with TRBJ1-1; maybe TRBD1 (6 bases). The CDR3 spans 16 residues. The germline V gene has CDR1 SGHRS and CDR2 YFSETQ. Trimming pared 0 bases from V and 1 base from J, leaving 13 bases between. CDR3 nucleotide sequence: TGCGCCAGCAGCTTGGGACCAAGGGGGGGGAACACTGAAGCTTTCTTT. Translated, it gives CASSLGPRGGNTEAFF.

This clone has more than one count but fewer than ten. The DNA of the CDR3 is TGTGCCAGCAGTACGGGGACTACCGGCGACGAGACCCAGTACTTC. It specifies CASSTGTTGDETQYF. This chain joins TRBV6-6 and TRBJ2-5, with TRBD2 matching over 7 bases. CDR3 length equals 15 residues. Germline V lookup: CDR1 MNHNY, CDR2 SVGAGI (reference sequence). V gave up 5 bases and J gave up 5 bases; unmatched junction bases: 11.

The chain combines TRBV7-8 with TRBJ2-5; D not resolved. There are 14 residues in the CDR3. CDR1 and CDR2 (germline): SGHVS, FQNEAQ. Trimming removed 5 bases from V and 6 bases from J, with 16 bases in between. The CDR3 region has the DNA TGTGCCAGCAGCCCAGGTAGCAGCGCCCAGACCCAGTACTTC. Translation: CASSPGSSAQTQYF. The variable domain in full, with the rest retrieved from reference TRBV7-8 and TRBJ2-5, is GAGVSQSPRYKVAKRGQDVALRCDPISGHVSLFWYQQALGQGPEFLTYFQNEAQLDKSGLPSDRFFAERPEGSVSTLKIQRTQQEDSAVYLCASSPGSSAQTQYFGPGTRLLVL.